This TCR beta chain was recovered during a study of radiotherapy plus CTLA-4 blockade in lung cancer. This CDR3 region has 16 residues. Germline V gives CDR1 MNHEY, CDR2 SVGAGI. The V end lost 2 bases, the J end lost 3 bases, and 16 bases lay between the germline ends. Method: immunoSEQ multiplex PCR; TCRdb's copy keeps in-frame clones and lacks some. The sample lists fewer than 40,000 clones; about 80% were seen once. Enrolled patients, whose metastatic non-small-cell lung cancer was chemo-refractory, received focal radiation plus CTLA-4 blockade with ipilimumab. The TCR originated in a human donor with non-small cell lung cancer who had stable disease on radiotherapy plus ipilimumab. This material consisted of peripheral blood, taken from a patient treated with radiotherapy plus ipilimumab. This sequence joins TRBV6-5 and TRBJ1-1; no clear D. CDR3 nucleotides: TGTGCCAGCAGTTACCTAGGGAGGCGATGGGACACTGAAGCTTTCTTT. Amino acid sequence: CASSYLGRRWDTEAFF.